Listed below are T cell receptor beta chains from one sample, sequenced in a study of high-grade serous ovarian cancer treatment subgroups. Libraries were prepared by immunoSEQ multiplex PCR; TCRdb keeps only in-frame clonotypes and omits some of them. The table has about 500 clones, roughly three quarters seen once. The sample taken for sequencing was tumor tissue. These receptors came from a human donor with high-grade serous ovarian cancer. The CDR3 runs from the conserved cysteine through the conserved F or W. The order of the fields is J gene, V gene, D gene, clone size, CDR3 DNA, CDR3 protein. The D gene is left open where the match is weak. Clone size is not always given. Where it is, it says once, few, many or a class for expanded clones.

J gene: TRBJ2-1
V gene: TRBV5-1
D gene: NA
clone size: NA
CDR3 DNA: TGCGCCAGCAGCTTGGAACTACTCACCAATGAGCAGTTCTTC
CDR3 protein: CASSLELLTNEQFF

J gene: TRBJ2-1
V gene: TRBV19
D gene: NA
clone size: NA
CDR3 DNA: TGTGCCAGTAGTTGGGCAGGGCCCAATGAGCAGTTCTTC
CDR3 protein: CASSWAGPNEQFF

J gene: TRBJ1-1
V gene: TRBV5-4
D gene: NA
clone size: NA
CDR3 DNA: TGTGCCAGCAGCTCCTCGGGTTGGGGTGGCACTGAAGCTTTCTTT
CDR3 protein: CASSSSGWGGTEAFF

J gene: TRBJ1-1
V gene: TRBV6-5
D gene: NA
clone size: hyperexpanded
CDR3 DNA: TGTGCCAGCAGTTCCCCGGGACGCGGGGGTGGCACTGAAGCTTTCTTT
CDR3 protein: CASSSPGRGGGTEAFF

J gene: TRBJ2-2
V gene: TRBV19
D gene: TRBD2
clone size: NA
CDR3 DNA: TGTGCCAGTAGTATTGCGACTAGCGGCACCGGGGAGCTGTTTTTT
CDR3 protein: CASSIATSGTGELFF

J gene: TRBJ1-2
V gene: TRBV9
D gene: NA
clone size: NA
CDR3 DNA: TGTGCCAGCAGCGTAGACATTAACTATGGCTACACCTTC
CDR3 protein: CASSVDINYGYTF

J gene: TRBJ2-3
V gene: TRBV7-9
D gene: TRBD2
clone size: NA
CDR3 DNA: TGTGCCAGCCTCCCGCTAGCGGGTAGAGATACGCAGTATTTT
CDR3 protein: CASLPLAGRDTQYF

J gene: TRBJ2-7
V gene: TRBV5-1
D gene: NA
clone size: NA
CDR3 DNA: TGCGCCAGCAGCTTGACAGTTCTCTCCTACGAGCAGTACTTC
CDR3 protein: CASSLTVLSYEQYF

J gene: TRBJ2-4
V gene: TRBV21-1
D gene: NA
clone size: few
CDR3 DNA: TGTGCCAGCAGCGGGGAGGGGGGACAGGGGCGCTGCGAGCACGCCAAAAACATTCAGTACTTC
CDR3 protein: CASSGEGGQGRCEHAKNIQYF

J gene: TRBJ2-2
V gene: TRBV5-1
D gene: NA
clone size: NA
CDR3 DNA: TGCGCCAGCAGCCAAAAAAAGACAGGCGGAGGGACCGGGGAGCTGTTTTTT
CDR3 protein: CASSQKKTGGGTGELFF

J gene: TRBJ2-7
V gene: TRBV6-5
D gene: NA
clone size: NA
CDR3 DNA: TGTGCCAGCAGTTCGACAGCCCAGGAGGAGCAGTACTTC
CDR3 protein: CASSSTAQEEQYF

J gene: TRBJ1-1
V gene: TRBV19
D gene: TRBD1
clone size: few
CDR3 DNA: TGTGCCAGTAGGGAAACAGGGGGAACTGAAGCTTTCTTT
CDR3 protein: CASRETGGTEAFF

J gene: TRBJ2-5
V gene: TRBV10-3
D gene: NA
clone size: NA
CDR3 DNA: TGTGCCATCAGTGAGTCGGGAACGGCCGAGACCCAGTACTTC
CDR3 protein: CAISESGTAETQYF

J gene: TRBJ2-3
V gene: TRBV19
D gene: NA
clone size: few
CDR3 DNA: TGTGCCAGTAGTATAGATAAGGGGTCTTACACAGATACGCAGTATTTT
CDR3 protein: CASSIDKGSYTDTQYF

J gene: TRBJ2-1
V gene: TRBV10-3
D gene: NA
clone size: NA
CDR3 DNA: TGTGCCATCAGGCGAGGAGGGGCATCCTACAATGAGCAGTTCTTC
CDR3 protein: CAIRRGGASYNEQFF

J gene: TRBJ1-2
V gene: TRBV27
D gene: NA
clone size: NA
CDR3 DNA: TGTGCCAGCAGGGTGGGGGTATTCTACACCTTC
CDR3 protein: CASRVGVFYTF

J gene: TRBJ2-7
V gene: TRBV27
D gene: NA
clone size: NA
CDR3 DNA: TGTGCCAGCAGCCCCCGGGCAGGGGGGATTTGGGAGTCCTACGAGCAGTACTTC
CDR3 protein: CASSPRAGGIWESYEQYF

J gene: TRBJ1-2
V gene: TRBV10-3
D gene: NA
clone size: NA
CDR3 DNA: TGTGCCATCAGCGGGCAGGGACCTATTGGCTACACCTTC
CDR3 protein: CAISGQGPIGYTF

J gene: TRBJ2-4
V gene: TRBV7-2
D gene: NA
clone size: NA
CDR3 DNA: TGTGCCAGCAGCCCGCGAGCAGGGAAGGATAGAAACATTCAGTACTTC
CDR3 protein: CASSPRAGKDRNIQYF

J gene: TRBJ2-7
V gene: TRBV4-2
D gene: NA
clone size: NA
CDR3 DNA: TGTGCCAGCAGCCAAGGCTCCTTTTCCTACGAGCAGTACTTC
CDR3 protein: CASSQGSFSYEQYF

J gene: TRBJ2-3
V gene: TRBV9
D gene: TRBD2
clone size: NA
CDR3 DNA: TGTGCCAGCAGCGTAGAGGTCGGGAGGGCCTCGGATACGCAGTATTTT
CDR3 protein: CASSVEVGRASDTQYF

J gene: TRBJ2-1
V gene: TRBV4-3
D gene: NA
clone size: NA
CDR3 DNA: TGCGCCAGCAGCCAAGAGCCCCCCCACAGTGCTGGGGGCAATGAGCAGTTCTTC
CDR3 protein: CASSQEPPHSAGGNEQFF